This T cell receptor (beta chain) was documented in a study of cytomegalovirus exposure and HLA in healthy donors. Study-level findings and limits: 87-base-pair reads could not separate some V segments, including TRBV6-2 and TRBV6-3. In a later analysis, an Asian-associated ancestry cluster reportedly showed fewer N-insertions than the roughly 700-donor mean.

Regarding this clone: Its antigen is still unknown.

The length of the CDR3 is 14 residues. Germline V gene data show CDR1 as SEHNR and CDR2 as FQNEAQ (reference sequence). The V and J ends lost 5 bases and 7 bases, in that order; junction bases with no gene match: 10. The PCR ran on 60 Vbeta and 13 Jbeta primers. The protocol was immunoSEQ multiplex PCR, while the TCRdb copy is restricted to in-frame clones and leaves out a portion. This table holds approximately 88,000 clones, more than 75% found once. The TCR comes from a man between 18 and 35 years old in good health and CMV-seronegative. V and J are TRBV7-9 and TRBJ2-7; TRBD1 matches 8 bases. The sequenced sample consisted of PBMCs. The CDR3 protein is CASSDRGATVEQYF. In DNA form, the CDR3 reads TGTGCCAGCAGCGACAGGGGAGCTACGGTAGAGCAGTACTTC.